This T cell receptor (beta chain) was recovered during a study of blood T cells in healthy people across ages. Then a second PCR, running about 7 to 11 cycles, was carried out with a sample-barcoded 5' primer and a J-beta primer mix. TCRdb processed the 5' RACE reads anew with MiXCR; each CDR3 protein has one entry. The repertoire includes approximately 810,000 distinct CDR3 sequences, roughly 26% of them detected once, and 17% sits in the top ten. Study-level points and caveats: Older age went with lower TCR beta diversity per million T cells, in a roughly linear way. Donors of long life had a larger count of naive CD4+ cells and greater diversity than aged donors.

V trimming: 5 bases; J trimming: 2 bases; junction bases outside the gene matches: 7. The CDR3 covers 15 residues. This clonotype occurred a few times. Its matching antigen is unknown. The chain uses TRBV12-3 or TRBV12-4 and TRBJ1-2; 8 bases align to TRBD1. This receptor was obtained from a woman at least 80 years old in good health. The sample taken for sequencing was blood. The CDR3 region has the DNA TGTGCCAGCAGTCAAGGGACAGGTGTGAACTATGGCTACACCTTC. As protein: CASSQGTGVNYGYTF.